Listed below are T cell receptor beta chains from one sample, sequenced in a study of blood T cells in healthy people across ages. TCRdb recomputed calls from the 5' RACE reads with MiXCR, one row per CDR3 protein. The table includes about 1.5 million distinct CDR3 sequences, roughly two fifths detected once. Source material: blood. The receptors were gathered from a woman in her late teens or twenties in good health. CDR3s include the opening cysteine and the closing phenylalanine or tryptophan. The order of the fields is J gene, V gene, D gene, clone size, CDR3 DNA, CDR3 protein. A D gene is named only where the DNA matches it firmly. Size tells how often a clone was seen (once, few, many) or the class of an expanded clone, and some rows leave it out.

TRBJ2-3 | TRBV4-3 | TRBD2 | . | TGCGCCAGCAGCCAAGAATCCACCCTACTAGCGGCCTATCGCACAGATACGCAGTATTTT | CASSQESTLLAAYRTDTQYF
TRBJ2-7 | TRBV4-1 | . | . | TGCGCCAGCAGCCAAGATGGCCAGTACGAGCAGTACTTC | CASSQDGQYEQYF
TRBJ2-3 | TRBV20-1 | . | many | TGCAGTGCTAGAGATCCGAGCGGAGGGGGGGATACGCAGTATTTT | CSARDPSGGGDTQYF
TRBJ2-7 | TRBV29-1 | . | many | TGCAGCGTCACCGGACTGGCACTCTACGAGCAGTACTTC | CSVTGLALYEQYF
TRBJ2-7 | TRBV6-6 | . | . | TGTGCCAGCAGTTACGTTGGCGGCACTCAAGAGGCCCAGTACTTC | CASSYVGGTQEAQYF
TRBJ2-7 | TRBV6-5 | . | many | TGTGCCAGCAGTTACTCGAATCGTGGGACACCTCAACACGAGCAGTACTTC | CASSYSNRGTPQHEQYF
TRBJ2-1 | TRBV15 | . | . | TGTGCCACCAGCAGAGATCTAGGAAACAATGAGCAGTTCTTC | CATSRDLGNNEQFF
TRBJ2-5 | TRBV12-3/TRBV12-4 | . | . | TGTGCCAGCAGTGCCGGTATTGAGACCCAGTACTTC | CASSAGIETQYF
TRBJ2-7 | TRBV11-3 | . | . | TGTGCCAGCAGCTTAGGAGCAGGGGATGGAGCCTACGAGCAGTACTTC | CASSLGAGDGAYEQYF
TRBJ1-1 | TRBV19 | . | . | TGTGCCAGTACTTCTAGGAGGACAGCTAACACTGAAGCTTTCTTT | CASTSRRTANTEAFF
TRBJ1-1 | TRBV29-1 | TRBD1 | few | TGCAGCGTTCAGGGGGTCACGAACACTGAAGCTTTCTTT | CSVQGVTNTEAFF
TRBJ2-1 | TRBV24-1 | . | . | TGTGCCACCAGTGTCTCGACAGGCTACAATGAGCAGTTCTTC | CATSVSTGYNEQFF
TRBJ2-5 | TRBV7-3 | . | . | TGTGCCAGCAGCTTAATGGGAGGGACAGGACAAGAGACCCAGTACTTC | CASSLMGGTGQETQYF
TRBJ2-1 | TRBV12-3/TRBV12-4 | . | . | TGTGCCAGCAGTTTTCTGGGCGGCGTTAATGAGCAGTTCTTC | CASSFLGGVNEQFF
TRBJ2-3 | TRBV29-1 | TRBD2 | . | TGCAGCTCCGCCGCGGGAGCGGCATTAGATACGCAGTATTTT | CSSAAGAALDTQYF
TRBJ2-5 | TRBV20-1 | . | few | TGCAGTGCTAGGGCAGTGGACGGTCTCAAAGAGACCCAGTACTTC | CSARAVDGLKETQYF
TRBJ1-1 | TRBV19 | . | . | TGTGCCAGTGGACAATCTATGAACACTGAAGCTTTCTTT | CASGQSMNTEAFF
TRBJ2-5 | TRBV20-1 | . | few | TGCAGTCAATTGGGGTTCCTTCAAGAGACCCAGTACTTC | CSQLGFLQETQYF
TRBJ1-6 | TRBV7-9 | . | . | TGTGCCGGCCGGGGGACGGCAGATAATTCACCCCTCCACTTT | CAGRGTADNSPLHF
TRBJ2-4 | TRBV20-1 | . | . | TGCAGTGCTAGAGATCCCCTCACGGGGGCCCCTATATCGGCGCAGTACTTC | CSARDPLTGAPISAQYF
TRBJ2-5 | TRBV7-2 | TRBD1 | . | TGTGCCAGCAGCTTTAGGGGGACAGGGGGCAAAGAGACCCAGTACTTC | CASSFRGTGGKETQYF
TRBJ2-5 | TRBV29-1 | TRBD1 | . | TGCAGCGCCAGGCCTGACAGGGGTTCTTACAATGAGCAGTACTTC | CSARPDRGSYNEQYF
TRBJ2-3 | TRBV11-2 | . | . | TGTGCCAGCAGCTTTCTGGGGTCCCCCACAGATACGCAGTATTTT | CASSFLGSPTDTQYF
TRBJ2-1 | TRBV25-1 | . | many | TGTGCCAGCACCGAACAGGGCGCGGGAGCCAGGAATGAGCAGTTCTTC | CASTEQGAGARNEQFF
TRBJ1-5 | TRBV25-1 | . | once | TGTGCCAGCATCGCCAGGGGAACTTACAATCAGCCCCAGCATTTT | CASIARGTYNQPQHF
TRBJ2-7 | TRBV5-1 | . | . | TGCGCCAGCAGCTTAACTAATTTTTTCTACGAGCAGTACTTC | CASSLTNFFYEQYF
TRBJ1-1 | TRBV10-3 | . | many | TGTGCCATCAGTGGGATGCCGAACACTGAAGCTTTCTTT | CAISGMPNTEAFF
TRBJ1-5 | TRBV3-1 | TRBD1 | . | TGTGCCAGCAGCCAAGACAATTATTTCTCGGGACAGGGGGATCAGCCCCAGCATTTT | CASSQDNYFSGQGDQPQHF
TRBJ2-3 | TRBV20-1 | TRBD2 | . | TGCAGTGCTCCGGGACTAGCGTACACAGATACGCAGTATTTT | CSAPGLAYTDTQYF
TRBJ2-5 | TRBV12-3/TRBV12-4 | TRBD2 | . | TGTGCCAGCAGTTTCGTAGCGGGGGGGCCGGGCAATGAGCAGTACTTC | CASSFVAGGPGNEQYF
TRBJ2-1 | TRBV27 | TRBD2 | . | TGTGCCAGCAGTCGGTGGGACTATGATACAAATGAGCAGTTCTTC | CASSRWDYDTNEQFF
TRBJ2-7 | TRBV10-3 | . | many | TGTGCCATCAGTGAGCGGACCAGGCCCTACGAGCAGTACTTC | CAISERTRPYEQYF
TRBJ2-3 | TRBV7-8 | TRBD2 | . | TGTGCCAGCAGCTTAGGTGCGGGGGGCCCTAGCACAGATACGCAGTATTTT | CASSLGAGGPSTDTQYF
TRBJ2-7 | TRBV28 | . | few | TGTGCCAGCAGTTTAAGGACGATGGACTCTACCGGGGGCGAGCAGTACTTC | CASSLRTMDSTGGEQYF
TRBJ2-5 | TRBV11-2 | TRBD2 | . | TGTGCCAGCAGCTTAGACCCACCAGGGACTAGCCAGGAGACCCAGTACTTC | CASSLDPPGTSQETQYF
TRBJ1-2 | TRBV11-2 | . | . | TGTGCCAGCAGCTCAGTGACAGGTCGGATGGGCTACACCTTC | CASSSVTGRMGYTF
TRBJ2-1 | TRBV5-1 | TRBD2 | few | TGCGCCAGCAGCTTCACTAGCGGGGTGTCATACAATGAGCAGTTCTTC | CASSFTSGVSYNEQFF